The sequence of this T cell receptor beta chain was determined in a study of shared clonotypes between healthy human individuals. Memory CD4+ cells were the fraction left after CD45RA+ naive selection. CDR3 length: 15 amino acids. V gave up 2 bases and J gave up 0 bases, with 7 bases separating them. The germline gives CDR1 MDHEN, CDR2 SYDVKM. TCRdb's copy holds only in-frame clones and misses some; the assay was immunoSEQ multiplex PCR. Here the sample spans under 1,900,000 clones, approximately 98.5% being singletons. The TCR sequence derives from a man aged 30-40 years in good health. The specimen sequenced was naive CD4+ T cells sorted from blood. Subset described: CD45RA+ positively selected. The rearrangement links TRBV28 to TRBJ2-2, with D tentatively TRBD2 (5 bases). CDR3 loop: CASSLGSANTGELFF. In DNA form, the CDR3 reads TGTGCCAGCAGTTTAGGGAGCGCGAACACCGGGGAGCTGTTTTTT. Combining the CDR3 with reference TRBV28 and TRBJ2-2 gives the whole variable domain DVKVTQSSRYLVKRTGEKVFLECVQDMDHENMFWYRQDPGLGLRLIYFSYDVKMKEKGDIPEGYSVSREKKERFSLILESASTNQTSMYLCASSLGSANTGELFFGEGSRLTVL.